This is a list of T cell receptor beta chains from one sample in a study of blood T cell repertoires in COVID-19. The repertoire was sequenced with immunoSEQ multiplex PCR; TCRdb's copy has only in-frame clones and lacks some. The data contain more than 250,000 clones, approximately 80% of them singletons. Sequenced: PBMCs or T cells enriched from blood (not recorded which). Every receptor here comes from a man between 40 and 49 years old who had been exposed to COVID-19. Each CDR3 is given with its conserved first and last residue. Each record gives: clone size, D gene, J gene, V gene, CDR3 DNA, CDR3 protein. D genes are given only for firm matches. Part of the rows lack a size; the others show once, few, many or a class for expanded clones.

-	-	TRBJ2-4	TRBV6-6	TGTGCCAGCAGTCTAGACATCGCCGGGGAACAAAAAAACATTCAGTACTTC	CASSLDIAGEQKNIQYF
-	-	TRBJ2-1	TRBV5-1	TGCGCCAGCAGCGGAACAACTAGGAGTGAGCAGTTCTTC	CASSGTTRSEQFF
-	TRBD2	TRBJ2-1	TRBV5-1	TGCGCCAGCAGAAGCCGGGAGGGCCCAGGAAATGAGCAGTTCTTC	CASRSREGPGNEQFF
few	TRBD1	TRBJ1-2	TRBV10-3	TGTGCCATCAGTGAGCCGGGGACAGCGAACTATGGCTACACCTTC	CAISEPGTANYGYTF
-	-	TRBJ2-7	TRBV30	TGTGCCTGGAGGGCCCAGGGTCTCCCATCCTACGAGCAGTACTTC	CAWRAQGLPSYEQYF
-	-	TRBJ1-1	TRBV11-2	TGTGCCAGCAGCAGGGGAACCGCTGAAGCTTTCTTT	CASSRGTAEAFF
-	TRBD1	TRBJ1-6	TRBV6-2/TRBV6-3	TGTGCCAGCAGTAATCAGGACAGGGGATATTCACCCCTCCACTTT	CASSNQDRGYSPLHF
-	TRBD1	TRBJ1-6	TRBV19	TGTGCCAGTCAGAACCGGGACAGAAATTCACCCCTCCACTTT	CASQNRDRNSPLHF
-	TRBD2	TRBJ2-7	TRBV20-1	TGCAGTGCTAGTGGACTAGATTCAGACGAGCAGTACTTC	CSASGLDSDEQYF
-	-	TRBJ1-1	TRBV19	TGTGCCAGTAGACCCAGGGGCATTTGGACTGAAGCTTTCTTT	CASRPRGIWTEAFF
-	TRBD2	TRBJ2-5	TRBV13	TGTGCCAGCAGCTTAGGATGGACCGGGGGGTACCAAGAGACCCAGTACTTC	CASSLGWTGGYQETQYF
-	TRBD1	TRBJ1-5	TRBV4-2	TGTGCCAGCAGCCTTACCGGGACAGGAGACAATCAGCCCCAGCATTTT	CASSLTGTGDNQPQHF
-	-	TRBJ2-2	TRBV13	TGTGCCAGCAGCCACTTCCCCGGGGAGCTGTTTTTT	CASSHFPGELFF
few	-	TRBJ2-3	TRBV29-1	TGCAGCGTTGGGGGCCACACAGATACGCAGTATTTT	CSVGGHTDTQYF
-	-	TRBJ2-3	TRBV2	TGTGCCAGCACCCTGGAGCCCACACATACGCAGTATTTT	CASTLEPTHTQYF
few	-	TRBJ1-6	TRBV12-2	TGTGCAAGTCGCTTAGAGCCGGATTCACCCCTCCACTTT	CASRLEPDSPLHF
-	-	TRBJ2-1	TRBV2	TGTGCCAGCAGTGGACTCACTCTCAATGAGCAGTTCTTC	CASSGLTLNEQFF
-	-	TRBJ1-2	TRBV15	TGTGCCACCAGCGGGGATCAAACAGGGCGCACCTATGGCTACACCTTC	CATSGDQTGRTYGYTF
-	-	TRBJ2-7	TRBV20-1	TGCAGTGCCGCTACAGGCGACGAGCAGTACTTC	CSAATGDEQYF
once	TRBD1	TRBJ2-7	TRBV10-3	TGTGCCATCAGGAAGGACAGGGGATCAGACGAGCAGTACTTC	CAIRKDRGSDEQYF
-	TRBD1	TRBJ1-5	TRBV28	TGTGCCAGCAGGGGACAGGGGGCGCGGCAGCCCCAGCATTTT	CASRGQGARQPQHF
-	-	TRBJ2-1	TRBV18	TGTGCCAGCTCACCTGAAACTAGGGCTGAGCAGTTCTTC	CASSPETRAEQFF
-	-	TRBJ1-4	TRBV5-8	TGTGCCAGCAGCTTCTGGTCAGGGGATGAAAAACTGTTTTTT	CASSFWSGDEKLFF
-	-	TRBJ2-7	TRBV30	TGTGCCTGGAAACAGACGATCTCCTACGAGCAGTACTTC	CAWKQTISYEQYF